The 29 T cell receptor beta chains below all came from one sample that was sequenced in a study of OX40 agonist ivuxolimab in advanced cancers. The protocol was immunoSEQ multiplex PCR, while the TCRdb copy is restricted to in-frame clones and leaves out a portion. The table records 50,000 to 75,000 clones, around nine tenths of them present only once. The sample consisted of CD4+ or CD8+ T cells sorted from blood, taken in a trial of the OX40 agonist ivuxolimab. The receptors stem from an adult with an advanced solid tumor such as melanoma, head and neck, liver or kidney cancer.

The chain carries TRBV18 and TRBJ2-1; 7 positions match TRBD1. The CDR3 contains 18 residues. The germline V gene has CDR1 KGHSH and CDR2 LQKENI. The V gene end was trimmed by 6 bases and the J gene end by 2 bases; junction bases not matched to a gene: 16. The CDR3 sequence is CASSQSLLNTGAYNEQFF. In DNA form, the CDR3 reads TGTGCCAGCTCTCAATCACTTCTTAATACAGGGGCCTACAATGAGCAGTTCTTC.

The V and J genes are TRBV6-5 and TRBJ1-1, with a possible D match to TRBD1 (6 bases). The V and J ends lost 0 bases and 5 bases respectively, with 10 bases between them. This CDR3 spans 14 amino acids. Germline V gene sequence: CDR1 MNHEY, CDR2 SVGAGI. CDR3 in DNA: TGTGCCAGCAGTTACTCTCGGGGGCGGACTGAAGCTTTCTTT. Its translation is CASSYSRGRTEAFF.

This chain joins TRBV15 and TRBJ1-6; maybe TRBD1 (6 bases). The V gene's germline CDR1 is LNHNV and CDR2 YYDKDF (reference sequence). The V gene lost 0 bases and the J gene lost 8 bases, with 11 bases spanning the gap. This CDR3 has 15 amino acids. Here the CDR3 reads CATSRDRGGHSPLHF. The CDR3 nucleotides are TGTGCCACCAGCAGAGATCGGGGGGGGCATTCACCCCTCCACTTT.

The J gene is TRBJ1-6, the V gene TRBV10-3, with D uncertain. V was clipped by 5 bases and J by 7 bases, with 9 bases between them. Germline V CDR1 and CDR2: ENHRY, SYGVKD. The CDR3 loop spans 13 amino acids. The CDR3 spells CAISPQANSPLHF. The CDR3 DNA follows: TGTGCCATCAGTCCCCAGGCCAATTCACCCCTCCACTTT.

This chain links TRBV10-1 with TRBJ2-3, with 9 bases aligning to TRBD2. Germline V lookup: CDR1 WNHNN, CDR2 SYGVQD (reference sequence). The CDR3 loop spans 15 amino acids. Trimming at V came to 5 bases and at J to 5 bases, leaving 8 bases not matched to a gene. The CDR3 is CASSFLAGEQDTQYF. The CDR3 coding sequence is TGCGCCAGCAGTTTTTTAGCGGGAGAGCAAGATACGCAGTATTTT.

The CDR3 coding sequence is TGCAGCGTTGAAGGGCAACGGGAGATGTCAGACGAGCAGTACTTC. It codes for CSVEGQREMSDEQYF. The chain combines TRBV29-1 with TRBJ2-7, with a tentative D call TRBD2 (6 bases). This CDR3 is built from 15 residues. The germline gives CDR1 SQVTM, CDR2 ANQGSEA. The germline V and J ends were trimmed by 1 base and 5 bases, with 18 bases remaining between them.

The CDR3 region is CASSSLSGSVGETQYF. In DNA form, the CDR3 reads TGTGCCAGCAGCTCCCTGAGCGGGAGTGTAGGAGAGACCCAGTACTTC. The chain carries TRBV5-8 and TRBJ2-5; 8 positions match TRBD2. CDR1 and CDR2 (germline): SGHTS, YDEGEE. The ends lost 3 bases at V and 4 bases at J; junction bases unmatched: 11. The CDR3 length is 16 residues.

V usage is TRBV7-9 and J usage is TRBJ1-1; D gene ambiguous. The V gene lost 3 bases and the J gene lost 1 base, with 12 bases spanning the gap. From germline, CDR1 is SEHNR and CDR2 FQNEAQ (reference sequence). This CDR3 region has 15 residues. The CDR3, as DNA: TGTGCCAGCAGCTTCCCACAAATTGGGAACACTGAAGCTTTCTTT. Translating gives CASSFPQIGNTEAFF. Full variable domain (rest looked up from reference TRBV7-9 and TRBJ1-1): DTGVSQNPRHKITKRGQNVTFRCDPISEHNRLYWYRQTLGQGPEFLTYFQNEAQLEKSRLLSDRFSAERPKGSFSTLEIQRTEQGDSAMYLCASSFPQIGNTEAFFGQGTRLTVV.

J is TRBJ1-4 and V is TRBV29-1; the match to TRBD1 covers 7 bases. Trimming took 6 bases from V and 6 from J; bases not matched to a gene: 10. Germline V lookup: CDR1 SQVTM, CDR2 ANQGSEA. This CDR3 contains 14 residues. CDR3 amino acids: CSVADRTSHEKLFF. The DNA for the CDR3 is TGCAGCGTAGCGGACAGGACGTCTCATGAAAAACTGTTTTTT.

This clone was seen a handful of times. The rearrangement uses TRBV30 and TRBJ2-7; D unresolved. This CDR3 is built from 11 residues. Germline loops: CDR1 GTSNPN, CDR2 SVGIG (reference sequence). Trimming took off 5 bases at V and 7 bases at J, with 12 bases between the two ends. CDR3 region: CAWAGLGEQYF. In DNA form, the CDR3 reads TGTGCCTGGGCCGGCCTGGGGGAGCAGTACTTC.

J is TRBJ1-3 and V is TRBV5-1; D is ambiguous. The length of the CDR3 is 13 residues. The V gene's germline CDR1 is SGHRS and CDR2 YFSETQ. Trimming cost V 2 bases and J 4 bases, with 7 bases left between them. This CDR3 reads CASSFTQGNTIYF. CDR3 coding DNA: TGCGCCAGCAGCTTCACACAGGGAAACACCATATATTTT.

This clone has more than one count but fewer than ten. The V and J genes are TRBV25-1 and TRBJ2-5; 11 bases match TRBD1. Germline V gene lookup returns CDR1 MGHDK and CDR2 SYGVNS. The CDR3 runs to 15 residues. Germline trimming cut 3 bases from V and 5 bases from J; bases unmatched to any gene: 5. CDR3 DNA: TGTGCCAGCAGTGAGTACGGGACAGGGGGTGAGACCCAGTACTTC. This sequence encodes CASSEYGTGGETQYF. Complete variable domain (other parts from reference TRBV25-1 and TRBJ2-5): EADIYQTPRYLVIGTGKKITLECSQTMGHDKMYWYQQDPGMELHLIHYSYGVNSTEKGDLSSESTVSRIRTEHFPLTLESARPSHTSQYLCASSEYGTGGETQYFGPGTRLLVL.

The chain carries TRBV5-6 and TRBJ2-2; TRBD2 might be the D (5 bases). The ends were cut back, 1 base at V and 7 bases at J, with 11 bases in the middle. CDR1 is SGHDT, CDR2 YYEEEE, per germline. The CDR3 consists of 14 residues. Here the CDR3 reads CASSLTSLGGELFF. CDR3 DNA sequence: TGTGCCAGCAGCTTGACTAGTCTCGGCGGGGAGCTGTTTTTT.

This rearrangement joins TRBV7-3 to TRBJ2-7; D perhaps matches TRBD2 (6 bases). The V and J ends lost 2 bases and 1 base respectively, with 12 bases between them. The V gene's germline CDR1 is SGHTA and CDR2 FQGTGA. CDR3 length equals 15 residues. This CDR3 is CASSLSATRSYEQYF. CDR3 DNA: TGTGCCAGCAGCTTATCGGCGACTAGGTCCTACGAGCAGTACTTC.

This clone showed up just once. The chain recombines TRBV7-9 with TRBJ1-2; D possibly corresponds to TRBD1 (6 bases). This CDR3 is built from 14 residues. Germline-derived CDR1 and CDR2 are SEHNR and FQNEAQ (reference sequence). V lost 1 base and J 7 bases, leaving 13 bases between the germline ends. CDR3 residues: CASSLVQGVGGYTF. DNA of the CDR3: TGTGCCAGCAGCTTAGTACAGGGAGTCGGTGGCTACACCTTC.

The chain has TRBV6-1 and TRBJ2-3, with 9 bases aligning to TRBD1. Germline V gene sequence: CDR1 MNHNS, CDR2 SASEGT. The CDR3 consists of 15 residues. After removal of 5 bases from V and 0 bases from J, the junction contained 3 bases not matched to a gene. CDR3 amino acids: CASSPGTGSTDTQYF. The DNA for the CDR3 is TGTGCCAGCAGTCCCGGGACAGGGAGCACAGATACGCAGTATTTT.

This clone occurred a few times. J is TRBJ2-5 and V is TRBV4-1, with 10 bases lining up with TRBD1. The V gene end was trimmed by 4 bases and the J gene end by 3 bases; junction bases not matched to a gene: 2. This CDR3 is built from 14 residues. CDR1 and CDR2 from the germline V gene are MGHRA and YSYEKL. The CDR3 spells CASSRGQGEETQYF. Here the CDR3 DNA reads TGCGCCAGCAGCCGCGGACAGGGGGAAGAGACCCAGTACTTC.

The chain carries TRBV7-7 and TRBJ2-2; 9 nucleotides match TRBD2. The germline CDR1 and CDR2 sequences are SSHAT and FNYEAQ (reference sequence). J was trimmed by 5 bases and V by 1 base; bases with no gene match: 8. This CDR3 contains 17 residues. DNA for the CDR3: TGTGCCAGCAGCTTAGTGGGTAGCGGGAGTGGAACCGGGGAGCTGTTTTTT. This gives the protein CASSLVGSGSGTGELFF.

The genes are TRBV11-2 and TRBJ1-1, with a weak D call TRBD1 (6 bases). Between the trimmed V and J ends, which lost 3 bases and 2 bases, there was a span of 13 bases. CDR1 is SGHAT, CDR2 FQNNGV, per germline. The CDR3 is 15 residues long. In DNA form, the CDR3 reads TGTGCCAGCAGCTTTACGGCAGGGGCTAACACTGAAGCTTTCTTT. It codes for CASSFTAGANTEAFF.

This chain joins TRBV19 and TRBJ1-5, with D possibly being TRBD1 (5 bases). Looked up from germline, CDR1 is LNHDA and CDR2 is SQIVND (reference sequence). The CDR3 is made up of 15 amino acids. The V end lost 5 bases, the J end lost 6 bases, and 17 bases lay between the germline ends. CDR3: CASSPAASGTQPQHF. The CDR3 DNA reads TGTGCCAGTAGTCCGGCTGCGTCGGGGACTCAGCCCCAGCATTTT.

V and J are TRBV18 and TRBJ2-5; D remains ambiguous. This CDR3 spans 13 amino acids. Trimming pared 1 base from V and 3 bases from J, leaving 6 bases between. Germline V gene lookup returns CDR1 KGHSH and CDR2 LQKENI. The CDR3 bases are TGTGCCAGCTCACCACGGGTCGAAGAGACCCAGTACTTC. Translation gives CASSPRVEETQYF.

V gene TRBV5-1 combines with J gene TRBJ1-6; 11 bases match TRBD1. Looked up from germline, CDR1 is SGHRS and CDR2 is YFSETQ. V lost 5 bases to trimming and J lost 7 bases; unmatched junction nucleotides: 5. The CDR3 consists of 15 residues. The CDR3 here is CASSTGTGGNSPLHF. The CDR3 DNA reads TGCGCCAGCAGTACCGGGACAGGGGGAAATTCACCCCTCCACTTT. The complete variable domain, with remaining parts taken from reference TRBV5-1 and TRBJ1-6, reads KAGVTQTPRYLIKTRGQQVTLSCSPISGHRSVSWYQQTPGQGLQFLFEYFSETQRNKGNFPGRFSGRQFSNSRSEMNVSTLELGDSALYLCASSTGTGGNSPLHFGNGTRLTVT.

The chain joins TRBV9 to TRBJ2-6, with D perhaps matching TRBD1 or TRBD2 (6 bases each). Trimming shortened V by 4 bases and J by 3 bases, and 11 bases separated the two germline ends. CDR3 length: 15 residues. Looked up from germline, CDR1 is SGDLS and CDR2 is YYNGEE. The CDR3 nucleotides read TGTGCCAGCAGCTTCAGGGGAGGTGGGGCCAACGTCCTGACTTTC. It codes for CASSFRGGGANVLTF.

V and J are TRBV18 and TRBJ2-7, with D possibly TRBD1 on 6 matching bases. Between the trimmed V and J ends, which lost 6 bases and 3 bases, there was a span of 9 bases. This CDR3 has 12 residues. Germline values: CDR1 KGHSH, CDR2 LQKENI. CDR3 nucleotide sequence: TGTGCCAGCTCGGACAGTTTCTACGAGCAGTACTTC. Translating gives CASSDSFYEQYF.

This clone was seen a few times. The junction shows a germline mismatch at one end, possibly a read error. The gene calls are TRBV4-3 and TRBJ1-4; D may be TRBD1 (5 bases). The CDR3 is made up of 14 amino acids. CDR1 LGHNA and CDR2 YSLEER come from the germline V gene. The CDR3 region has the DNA TGCGCCAGCAGCCAAGATTTCGGTAACCGGGGCTTAATATTC. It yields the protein CASSQDFGNRGLIF.

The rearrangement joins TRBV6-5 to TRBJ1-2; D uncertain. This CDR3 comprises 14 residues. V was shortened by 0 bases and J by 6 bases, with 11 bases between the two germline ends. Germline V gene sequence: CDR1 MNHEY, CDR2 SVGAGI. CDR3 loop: CASSYSILGDGYTF. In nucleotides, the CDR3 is TGTGCCAGCAGTTACTCGATACTGGGCGATGGCTACACCTTC.

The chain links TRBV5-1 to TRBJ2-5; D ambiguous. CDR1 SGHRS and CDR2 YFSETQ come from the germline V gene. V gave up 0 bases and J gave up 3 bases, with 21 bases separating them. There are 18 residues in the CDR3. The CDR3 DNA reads TGCGCCAGCAGCTTGGGTAACTTAGCCATCAGAGAAAAAGAGACCCAGTACTTC. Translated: CASSLGNLAIREKETQYF.

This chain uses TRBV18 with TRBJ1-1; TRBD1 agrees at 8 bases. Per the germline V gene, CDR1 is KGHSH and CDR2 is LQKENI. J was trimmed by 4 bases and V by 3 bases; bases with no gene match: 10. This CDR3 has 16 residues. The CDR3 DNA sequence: TGTGCCAGCTCACCCCGACAGGGGCGCGTGGGCACTGAAGCTTTCTTT. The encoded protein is CASSPRQGRVGTEAFF.

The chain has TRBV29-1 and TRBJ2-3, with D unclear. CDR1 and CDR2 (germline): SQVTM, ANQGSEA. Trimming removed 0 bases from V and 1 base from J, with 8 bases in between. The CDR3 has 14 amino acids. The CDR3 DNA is TGCAGCGTTGAAGATACTGGGGGCACAGATACGCAGTATTTT. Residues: CSVEDTGGTDTQYF.